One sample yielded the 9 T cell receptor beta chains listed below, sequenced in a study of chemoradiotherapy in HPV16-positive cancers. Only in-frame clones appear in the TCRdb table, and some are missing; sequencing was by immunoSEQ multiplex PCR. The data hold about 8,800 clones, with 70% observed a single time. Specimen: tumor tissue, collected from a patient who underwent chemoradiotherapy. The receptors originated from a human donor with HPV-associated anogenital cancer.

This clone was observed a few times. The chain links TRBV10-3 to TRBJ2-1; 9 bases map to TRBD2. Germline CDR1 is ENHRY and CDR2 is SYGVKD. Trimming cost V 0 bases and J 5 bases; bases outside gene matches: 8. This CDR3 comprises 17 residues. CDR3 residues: CAISESRASGDNNEQFF. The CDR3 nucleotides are TGTGCCATCAGTGAGTCGAGGGCTAGCGGGGACAACAATGAGCAGTTCTTC.

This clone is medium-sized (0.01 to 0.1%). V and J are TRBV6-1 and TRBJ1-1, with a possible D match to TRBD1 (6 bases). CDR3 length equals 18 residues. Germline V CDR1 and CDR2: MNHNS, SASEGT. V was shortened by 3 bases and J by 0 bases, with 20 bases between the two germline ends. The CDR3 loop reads CASSDMVFNRAMNTEAFF. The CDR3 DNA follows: TGTGCCAGCAGTGACATGGTATTCAACAGGGCGATGAACACTGAAGCTTTCTTT.

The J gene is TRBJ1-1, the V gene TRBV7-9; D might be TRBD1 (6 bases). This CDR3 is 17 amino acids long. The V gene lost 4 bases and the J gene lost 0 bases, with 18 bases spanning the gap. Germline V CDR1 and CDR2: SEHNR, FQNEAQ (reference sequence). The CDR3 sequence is CASSSWGGQGMNTEAFF. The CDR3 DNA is TGTGCCAGCAGCTCCTGGGGGGGGCAGGGGATGAACACTGAAGCTTTCTTT.

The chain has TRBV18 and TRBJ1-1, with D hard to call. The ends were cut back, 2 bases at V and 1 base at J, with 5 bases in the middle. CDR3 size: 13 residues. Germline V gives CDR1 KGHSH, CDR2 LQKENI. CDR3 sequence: CASSPGSNTEAFF. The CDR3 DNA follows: TGTGCCAGCTCACCAGGGTCGAACACTGAAGCTTTCTTT.

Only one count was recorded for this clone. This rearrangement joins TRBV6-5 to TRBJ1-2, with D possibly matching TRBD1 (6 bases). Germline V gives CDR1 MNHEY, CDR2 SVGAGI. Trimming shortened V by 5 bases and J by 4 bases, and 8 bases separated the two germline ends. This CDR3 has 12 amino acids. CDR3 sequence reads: CASSPDSYGYTF. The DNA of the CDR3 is TGTGCCAGCAGTCCGGACAGCTATGGCTACACCTTC.

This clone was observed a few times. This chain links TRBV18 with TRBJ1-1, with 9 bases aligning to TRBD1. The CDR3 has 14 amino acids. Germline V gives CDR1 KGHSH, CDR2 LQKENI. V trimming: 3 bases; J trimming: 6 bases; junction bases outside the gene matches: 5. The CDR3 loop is CASSPDRGFAEAFF. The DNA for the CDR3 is TGTGCCAGCTCACCCGACAGGGGGTTCGCTGAAGCTTTCTTT.

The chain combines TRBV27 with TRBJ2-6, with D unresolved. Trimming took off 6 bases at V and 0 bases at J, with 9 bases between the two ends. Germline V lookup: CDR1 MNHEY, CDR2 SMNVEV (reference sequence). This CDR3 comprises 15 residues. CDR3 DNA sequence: TGTGCCAGCAGGGACGGAAGCTCTGGGGCCAACGTCCTGACTTTC. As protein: CASRDGSSGANVLTF.

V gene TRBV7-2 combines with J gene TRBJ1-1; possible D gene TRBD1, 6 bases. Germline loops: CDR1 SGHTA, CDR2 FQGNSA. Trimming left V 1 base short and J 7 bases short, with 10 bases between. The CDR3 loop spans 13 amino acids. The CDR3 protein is CASSLDRENEAFF. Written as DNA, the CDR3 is TGTGCCAGCAGCTTAGACAGGGAAAATGAAGCTTTCTTT. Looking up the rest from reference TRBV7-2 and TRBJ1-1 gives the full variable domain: GAGVSQSPSNKVTEKGKDVELRCDPISGHTALYWYRQSLGQGLEFLIYFQGNSAPDKSGLPSDRFSAERTGGSVSTLTIQRTQQEDSAVYLCASSLDRENEAFFGQGTRLTVV.

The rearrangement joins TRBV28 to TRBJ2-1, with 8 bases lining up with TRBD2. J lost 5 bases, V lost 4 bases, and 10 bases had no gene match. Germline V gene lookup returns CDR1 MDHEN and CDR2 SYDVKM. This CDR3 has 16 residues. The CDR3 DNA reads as TGTGCCAGCAGTTCCCTGAGCGGGGGCCATAACAATGAGCAGTTCTTC. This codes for CASSSLSGGHNNEQFF.